The TCR beta chain under discussion was sequenced for a study of ipilimumab plus nivolumab after autologous stem cell transplantation. This CDR3 region has 11 residues. The germline gives CDR1 KGHSH, CDR2 LQKENI. The germline V and J ends were trimmed by 8 bases and 1 base, with 5 bases remaining between them. The assay was immunoSEQ multiplex PCR, and TCRdb's table has in-frame clones only and misses some. This repertoire shows over 75,000 clones, 65% to 85% found once; its top ten account for roughly 2%. This chain uses TRBV18 with TRBJ2-5; D is unresolved. This sample comprised PBMCs, obtained in a trial of ipilimumab plus nivolumab as post-transplant consolidation. The sequence came from a male donor with diffuse large B-cell lymphoma. For the CDR3, the DNA is TGTGCCAGCCTGGGCCAAGAGACCCAGTACTTC. It translates to CASLGQETQYF.